The present T cell receptor (beta chain) was sequenced within a study of blood T cell repertoires in COVID-19. The overall study: From the United States, Italy and Spain came samples of acute and convalescent COVID-19. Nucleic acid was either cDNA or gDNA, and it came from T cells, B-cell-depleted T cells, or PBMCs.

In the original analysis: Nucleated cell counts were estimated from reference gene primer amplification. Clones were sequenced by immunoSEQ multiplex PCR, and TCRdb holds only the in-frame ones, with some missing. From that table come the V and J calls and clone size; the DNA was used to work out D and trimming. The sample has 200,000 to 250,000 clones; 70% to 90% are singletons. What was sequenced was peripheral blood. This sequence was found in a woman in her 70s with active or convalescent COVID-19.

The CDR3 spells CASSLGPRQPQHF. The CDR3 DNA follows: TGTGCCAGCAGCTTAGGTCCCAGACAGCCCCAGCATTTT. The chain couples TRBV11-2 to TRBJ1-5; D gene ambiguous. Trimming pared 1 base from V and 7 bases from J, leaving 8 bases between. Germline CDR1 and CDR2: SGHAT and FQNNGV. This CDR3 has 13 amino acids.